The present T cell receptor beta chain was sequenced within a study of regulatory and conventional T cells in RAG deficiency. Findings and caveats of the study: Patient subsets had shorter CDR3s; Omenn Treg-Tconv overlap exceeded 75%.

Genomic DNA came from blood conventional CD4+ T cells gated CD25-low CD127-high. Remarks on this clone: Its specificity is not known.

The germline gives CDR1 SNHLY, CDR2 FYNNEI. The CDR3 has 14 amino acids. V dropped 7 bases and J dropped 2 bases, with 12 bases sitting between them. Method: immunoSEQ multiplex PCR; TCRdb's copy keeps in-frame clones and lacks some. The sample has 25,000 to 35,000 clones; nearly 95% are singletons. Separately, the same data were catalogued under a study of regulatory T cells. That study adds: The PCR used 52 TRBV and 13 TRBJ primers.

The sample was CD25- CD4+ T cells sorted from blood. This TCR came from a human donor in good health. This chain joins TRBV2 and TRBJ1-3; D is perhaps TRBD1 (5 bases). The DNA of the CDR3 is TGTGCCAGCAAACGAGACAGACCTGGAAACACCATATATTTT. Encoded protein: CASKRDRPGNTIYF.